The clone carrying this T cell receptor beta chain was counted between two and nine times. No antigen is known for it. The CDR3 totals 16 residues. From germline, CDR1 is WSHSY and CDR2 SAAADI. The trim removed 4 bases at V and 2 bases at J, leaving 8 bases unmatched. One entry per CDR3 protein results from TCRdb running MiXCR on the reads. The sample lists about 890,000 distinct CDR3 sequences, around a third seen once, with more than 12% in the top ten. The data were obtained in a study of T cell repertoires in cytomegalovirus infection. The gene calls are TRBV10-2 and TRBJ2-3, with 8 nucleotides matching TRBD1. The material was cultured CD8+ T cells from PBMCs, obtained from culture after CMV antigen stimulation. The source is a human donor in good health (CMV status not recorded). Some clones in this sample may be carry-over from other donors' samples. Written as DNA, the CDR3 is TGCGCCAGCAGTGGTTACCAGGGGGCCTCCACAGATACGCAGTATTTT. It is translated as CASSGYQGASTDTQYF.